The rows below give T cell receptor beta chains drawn from one sample of a study of identifying expanded T cells in peripheral blood. Here immunoSEQ multiplex PCR was the method, and the copy in TCRdb shows in-frame clones only, minus some. The sample yields roughly 84,000 clones, approximately 90% seen once. Sequencing was performed on blood. Every receptor here comes from a person aged 18 to 69 in good health. CDR3s include the opening cysteine and the closing phenylalanine or tryptophan. D genes are given only for firm matches. Not every row has a clone size; where given, it reads once, few, many or a size class.

v_gene	abundance	d_gene	j_gene	CDR3aa	CDR3nt
TRBV29-1	NA	TRBD1	TRBJ1-4	CSGRQGASEKLFF	TGCAGCGGGAGACAGGGGGCCAGTGAAAAACTGTTTTTT
TRBV18	once	TRBD1	TRBJ2-7	CASSTLAGGNEQYF	TGTGCCAGCTCTACGTTGGCAGGGGGCAACGAGCAGTACTTC
TRBV5-1	NA	NA	TRBJ2-3	CASSLGGPSTDTQYF	TGCGCCAGCAGCTTAGGCGGTCCTAGCACAGATACGCAGTATTTT
TRBV7-7	few	NA	TRBJ1-3	CASSQDSSSGNTIYF	TGTGCCAGCAGCCAAGACAGCAGCTCTGGAAACACCATATATTTT
TRBV4-2	NA	TRBD1	TRBJ1-6	CASSPEQGAISLHF	TGTGCCAGCAGCCCCGAGCAGGGGGCAATATCCCTCCACTTT
TRBV6-4	medium-sized	TRBD2	TRBJ2-5	CASSELAGGQETQYF	TGTGCCAGCAGTGAACTAGCGGGGGGCCAAGAGACCCAGTACTTC
TRBV6-5	NA	TRBD1	TRBJ1-5	CASSLRQGTSNQPQHF	TGTGCCAGCAGTTTACGACAGGGGACTAGCAATCAGCCCCAGCATTTT
TRBV6-5	NA	NA	TRBJ1-2	CASSDKGGSYGYTF	TGTGCCAGCAGTGATAAGGGGGGTAGCTATGGCTACACCTTC
TRBV5-4	NA	TRBD1	TRBJ2-1	CASSRDSNFQYNEQFF	TGTGCCAGCAGTCGGGACAGTAACTTTCAGTACAATGAGCAGTTCTTC
TRBV18	NA	NA	TRBJ2-5	CASSPYREGETQYF	TGTGCCAGCTCACCATATCGTGAAGGGGAGACCCAGTACTTC
TRBV6-4	NA	TRBD1	TRBJ2-2	CASREQGTGELFF	TGTGCCAGCAGAGAACAGGGGACCGGGGAGCTGTTTTTT
TRBV7-9	once	TRBD2	TRBJ2-1	CASSFGGSMGSYNEQFF	TGTGCCAGCAGCTTCGGCGGGAGTATGGGTTCCTACAATGAGCAGTTCTTC
TRBV11-1	NA	TRBD1	TRBJ2-1	CASSPLGQGVLGVRQFF	TGTGCCAGCAGCCCCCTTGGACAGGGGGTTTTAGGGGTTCGGCAGTTCTTC
TRBV27	NA	NA	TRBJ1-1	CASSFWGRAFF	TGTGCCAGCAGTTTTTGGGGGCGAGCTTTCTTT
TRBV19	NA	NA	TRBJ2-2	CASKGARTPGELFF	TGTGCCAGTAAAGGGGCCCGCACCCCCGGGGAGCTGTTTTTT
TRBV7-2	NA	TRBD1	TRBJ2-7	CASSSRTGPYEQYF	TGTGCCAGCAGCTCACGGACAGGACCCTACGAGCAGTACTTC